This TCR beta chain derives from a study of lymphopenia after photon versus proton radiotherapy. Study-level results: In patients who died, overall survival fell as post-nadir TCR diversity dropped more. Proton therapy kept repertoires fairly stable, unlike photons, which gained effector/memory cells. Post-nadir diversity loss with photons came from oligoclonal expansion, particularly CD8+ Temra cells.

The data were produced by immunoSEQ multiplex PCR, yet TCRdb's version contains in-frame clones alone and is incomplete. The sample includes 7,000 to 9,500 clones, approximately 91% seen only once; the top ten take 3.1%. The V gene's germline CDR1 is SEHNR and CDR2 FQNEAQ (reference sequence). V gave up 2 bases and J gave up 5 bases, with 13 bases separating them. The CDR3 totals 14 residues. The table lists this clone with a few counts. Its cognate antigen is unknown. This receptor was identified in a woman between 65 and 79 years old with pancreatic cancer. The genes are TRBV7-9 and TRBJ2-7; D ambiguous. This specimen consisted of peripheral blood, obtained from a patient treated with photon-based radiotherapy. For the CDR3, the DNA is TGTGCCAGCAGCTTATCGCTCGGGTCGCACGAGCAGTACTTC. Its translation is CASSLSLGSHEQYF.